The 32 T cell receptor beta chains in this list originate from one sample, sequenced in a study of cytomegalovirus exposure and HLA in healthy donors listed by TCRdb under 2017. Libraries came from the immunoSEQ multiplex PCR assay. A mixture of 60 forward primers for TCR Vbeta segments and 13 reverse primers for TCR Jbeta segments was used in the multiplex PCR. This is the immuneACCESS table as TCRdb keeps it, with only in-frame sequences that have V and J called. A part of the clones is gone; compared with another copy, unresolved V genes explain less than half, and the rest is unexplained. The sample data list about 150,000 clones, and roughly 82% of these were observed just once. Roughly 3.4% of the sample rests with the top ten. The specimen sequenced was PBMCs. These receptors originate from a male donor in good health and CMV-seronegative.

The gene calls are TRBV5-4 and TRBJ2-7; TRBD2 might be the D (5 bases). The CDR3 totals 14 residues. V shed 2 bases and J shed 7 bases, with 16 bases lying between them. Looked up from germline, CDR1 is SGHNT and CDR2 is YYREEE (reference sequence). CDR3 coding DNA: TGTGCCAGCAGCTTACCAGAATCCCCGGGGGAGCAGTACTTC. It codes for CASSLPESPGEQYF. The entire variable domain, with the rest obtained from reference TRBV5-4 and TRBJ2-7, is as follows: ETGVTQSPTHLIKTRGQQVTLRCSSQSGHNTVSWYQQALGQGPQFIFQYYREEENGRGNFPPRFSGLQFPNYSSELNVNALELDDSALYLCASSLPESPGEQYFGPGTRLTVT.

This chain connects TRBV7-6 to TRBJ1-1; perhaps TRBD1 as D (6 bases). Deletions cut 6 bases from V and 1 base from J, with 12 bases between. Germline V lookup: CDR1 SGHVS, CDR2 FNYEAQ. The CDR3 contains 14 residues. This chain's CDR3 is CASRAGASNTEAFF. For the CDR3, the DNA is TGTGCCAGCAGGGCAGGGGCCTCGAACACTGAAGCTTTCTTT.

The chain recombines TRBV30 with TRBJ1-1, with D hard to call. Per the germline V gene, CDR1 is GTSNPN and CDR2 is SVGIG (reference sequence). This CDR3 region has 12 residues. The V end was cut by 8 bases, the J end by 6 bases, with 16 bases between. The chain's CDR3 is CAGAIFYPEAFF. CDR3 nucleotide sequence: TGTGCCGGAGCTATTTTTTACCCTGAAGCTTTCTTT.

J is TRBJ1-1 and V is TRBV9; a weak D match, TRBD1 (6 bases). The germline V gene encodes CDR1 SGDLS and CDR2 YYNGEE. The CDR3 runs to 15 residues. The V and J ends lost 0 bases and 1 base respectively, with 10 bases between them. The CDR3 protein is CASSVGGQRNTEAFF. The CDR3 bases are TGTGCCAGCAGCGTAGGAGGACAGCGGAACACTGAAGCTTTCTTT.

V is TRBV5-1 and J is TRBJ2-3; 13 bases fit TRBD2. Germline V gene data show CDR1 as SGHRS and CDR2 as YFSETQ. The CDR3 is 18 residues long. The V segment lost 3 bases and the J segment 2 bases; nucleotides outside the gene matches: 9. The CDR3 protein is CASSSRTSGSGFTDTQYF. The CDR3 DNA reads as TGCGCCAGCAGCTCACGGACTAGCGGGAGTGGTTTCACAGATACGCAGTATTTT.

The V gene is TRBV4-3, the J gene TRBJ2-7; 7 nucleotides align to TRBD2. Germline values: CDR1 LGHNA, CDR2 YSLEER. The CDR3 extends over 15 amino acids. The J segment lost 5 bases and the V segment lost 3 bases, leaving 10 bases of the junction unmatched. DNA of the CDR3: TGCGCCAGCAGCCAGCGGGCGGGAGCGGCCCACGAGCAGTACTTC. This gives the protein CASSQRAGAAHEQYF.

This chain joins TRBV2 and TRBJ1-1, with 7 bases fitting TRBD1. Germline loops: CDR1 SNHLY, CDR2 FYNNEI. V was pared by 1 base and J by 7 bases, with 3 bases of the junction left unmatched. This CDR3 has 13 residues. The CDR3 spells CASSEGGQSEAFF. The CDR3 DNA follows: TGTGCCAGCAGTGAAGGGGGACAGAGTGAAGCTTTCTTT.

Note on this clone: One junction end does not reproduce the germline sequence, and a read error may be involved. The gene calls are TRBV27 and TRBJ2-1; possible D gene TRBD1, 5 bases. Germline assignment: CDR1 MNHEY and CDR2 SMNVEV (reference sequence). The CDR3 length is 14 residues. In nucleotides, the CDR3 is TGTGCCAGCAGTGTTGGACCGGACACCGATGAGCGGTTCTTC. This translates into CASSVGPDTDERFF.

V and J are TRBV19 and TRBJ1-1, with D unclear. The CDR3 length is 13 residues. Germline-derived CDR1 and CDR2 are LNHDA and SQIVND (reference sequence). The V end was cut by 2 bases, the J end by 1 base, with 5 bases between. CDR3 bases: TGTGCCAGTAGTATACAGGAGAACACTGAAGCTTTCTTT. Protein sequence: CASSIQENTEAFF.

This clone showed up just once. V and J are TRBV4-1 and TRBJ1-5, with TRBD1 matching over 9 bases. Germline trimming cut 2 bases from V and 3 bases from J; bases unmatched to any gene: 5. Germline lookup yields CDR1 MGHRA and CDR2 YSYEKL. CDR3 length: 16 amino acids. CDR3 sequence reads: CASSQQGQGPNQPQHF. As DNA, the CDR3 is TGCGCCAGCAGCCAACAGGGACAGGGCCCCAATCAGCCCCAGCATTTT.

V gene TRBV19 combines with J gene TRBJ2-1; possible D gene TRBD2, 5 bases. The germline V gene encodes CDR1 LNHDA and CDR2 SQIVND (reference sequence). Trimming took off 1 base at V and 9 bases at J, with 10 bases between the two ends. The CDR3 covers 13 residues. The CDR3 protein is CASSIVFGGEQFF. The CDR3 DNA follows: TGTGCCAGTAGTATAGTATTCGGAGGTGAGCAGTTCTTC.

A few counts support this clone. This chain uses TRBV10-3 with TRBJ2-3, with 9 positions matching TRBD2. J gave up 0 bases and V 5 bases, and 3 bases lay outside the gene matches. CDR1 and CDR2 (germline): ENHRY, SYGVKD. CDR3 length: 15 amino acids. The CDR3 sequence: CAISRTSDSTDTQYF. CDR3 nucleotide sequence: TGTGCCATCAGTAGGACTAGCGATAGCACAGATACGCAGTATTTT.

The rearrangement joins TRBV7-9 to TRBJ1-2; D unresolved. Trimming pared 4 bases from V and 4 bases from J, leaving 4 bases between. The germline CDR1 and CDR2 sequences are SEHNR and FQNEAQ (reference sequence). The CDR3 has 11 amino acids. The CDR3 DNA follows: TGTGCCAGCAGCTCCTTCTATGGCTACACCTTC. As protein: CASSSFYGYTF.

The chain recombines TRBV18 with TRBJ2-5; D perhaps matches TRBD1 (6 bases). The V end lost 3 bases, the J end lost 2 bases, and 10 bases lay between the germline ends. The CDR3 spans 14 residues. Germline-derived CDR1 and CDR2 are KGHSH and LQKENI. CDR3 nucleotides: TGTGCCAGCTCACCCGGACAGAGTCAAGAGACCCAGTACTTC. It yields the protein CASSPGQSQETQYF.

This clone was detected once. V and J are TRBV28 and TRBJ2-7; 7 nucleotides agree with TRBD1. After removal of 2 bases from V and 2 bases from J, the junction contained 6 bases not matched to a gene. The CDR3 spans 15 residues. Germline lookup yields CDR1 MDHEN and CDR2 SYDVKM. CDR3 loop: CASSLRGQATYEQYF. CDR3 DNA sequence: TGTGCCAGCAGTTTAAGAGGACAGGCAACCTACGAGCAGTACTTC.

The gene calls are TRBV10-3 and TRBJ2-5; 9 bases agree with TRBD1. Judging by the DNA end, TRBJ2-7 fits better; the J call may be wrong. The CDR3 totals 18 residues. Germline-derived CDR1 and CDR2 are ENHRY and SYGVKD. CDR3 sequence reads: CAISEGTGRRPPYGEQYF. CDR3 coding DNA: TGTGCCATCAGTGAGGGGACAGGGCGCCGACCCCCCTACGGCGAGCAGTACTTC.

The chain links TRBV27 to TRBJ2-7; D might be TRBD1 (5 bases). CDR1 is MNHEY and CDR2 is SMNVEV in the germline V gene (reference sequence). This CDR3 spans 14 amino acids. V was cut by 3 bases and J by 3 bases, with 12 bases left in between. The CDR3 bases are TGTGCCAGCAGTTTTGTGACAGCGCTCTACGAGCAGTACTTC. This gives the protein CASSFVTALYEQYF.

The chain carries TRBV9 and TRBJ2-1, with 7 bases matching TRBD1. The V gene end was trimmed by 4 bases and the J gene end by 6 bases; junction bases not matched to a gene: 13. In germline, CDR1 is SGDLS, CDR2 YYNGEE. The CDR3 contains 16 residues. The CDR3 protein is CASSPRQGSVINEQFF. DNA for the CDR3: TGTGCCAGCAGCCCTAGACAGGGTTCGGTAATCAATGAGCAGTTCTTC. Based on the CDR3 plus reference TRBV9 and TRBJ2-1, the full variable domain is DSGVTQTPKHLITATGQRVTLRCSPRSGDLSVYWYQQSLDQGLQFLIQYYNGEERAKGNILERFSAQQFPDLHSELNLSSLELGDSALYFCASSPRQGSVINEQFFGPGTRLTVL.

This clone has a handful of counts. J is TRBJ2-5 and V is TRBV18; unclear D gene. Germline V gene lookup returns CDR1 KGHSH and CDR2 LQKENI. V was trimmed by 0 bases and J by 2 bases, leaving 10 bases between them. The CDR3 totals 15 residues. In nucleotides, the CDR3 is TGTGCCAGCTCACCACCTAGCCGGCCTCAAGAGACCCAGTACTTC. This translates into CASSPPSRPQETQYF.

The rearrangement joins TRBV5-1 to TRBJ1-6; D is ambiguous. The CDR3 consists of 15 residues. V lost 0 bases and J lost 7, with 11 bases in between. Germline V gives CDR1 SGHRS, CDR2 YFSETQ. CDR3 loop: CASSLVAGGNSPLHF. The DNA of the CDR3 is TGCGCCAGCAGCTTGGTAGCAGGCGGGAATTCACCCCTCCACTTT.

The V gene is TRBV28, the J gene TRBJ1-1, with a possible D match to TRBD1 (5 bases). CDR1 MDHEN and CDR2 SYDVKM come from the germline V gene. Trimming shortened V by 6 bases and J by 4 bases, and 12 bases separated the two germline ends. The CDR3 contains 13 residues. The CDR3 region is CASSVGGGTEAFF. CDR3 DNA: TGTGCCAGCAGCGTGGGGGGAGGCACTGAAGCTTTCTTT.

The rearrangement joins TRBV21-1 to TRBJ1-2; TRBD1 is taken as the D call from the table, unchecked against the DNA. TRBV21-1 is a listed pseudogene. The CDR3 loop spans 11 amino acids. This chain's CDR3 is CATAIGGGYTF. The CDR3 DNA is TGTGCCACCGCCATAGGGGGCGGCTACACCTTC.

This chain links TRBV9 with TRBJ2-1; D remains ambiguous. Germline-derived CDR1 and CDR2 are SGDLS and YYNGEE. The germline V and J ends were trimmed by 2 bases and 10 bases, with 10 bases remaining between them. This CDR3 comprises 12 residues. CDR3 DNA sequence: TGTGCCAGCAGCGTTTCTGGAGTCGAGCAGTTCTTC. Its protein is CASSVSGVEQFF.

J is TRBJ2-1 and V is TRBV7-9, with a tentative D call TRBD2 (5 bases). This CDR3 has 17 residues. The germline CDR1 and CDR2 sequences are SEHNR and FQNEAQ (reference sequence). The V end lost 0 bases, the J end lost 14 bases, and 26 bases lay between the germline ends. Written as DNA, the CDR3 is TGTGCCAGCAGCTTAGCTTCTCCCCTCCTTGGCGGGCGGAGTGAGTTCTTC. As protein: CASSLASPLLGGRSEFF.

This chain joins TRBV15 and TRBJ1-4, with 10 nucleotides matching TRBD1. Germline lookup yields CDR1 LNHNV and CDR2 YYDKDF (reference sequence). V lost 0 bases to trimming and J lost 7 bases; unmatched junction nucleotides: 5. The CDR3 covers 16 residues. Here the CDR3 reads CATSRDLGTGAEKLFF. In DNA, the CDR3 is TGTGCCACCAGCAGAGATTTGGGGACAGGGGCTGAAAAACTGTTTTTT. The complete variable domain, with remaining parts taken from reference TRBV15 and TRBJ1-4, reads DAMVIQNPRYQVTQFGKPVTLSCSQTLNHNVMYWYQQKSSQAPKLLFHYYDKDFNNEADTPDNFQSRRPNTSFCFLDIRSPGLGDTAMYLCATSRDLGTGAEKLFFGSGTQLSVL.

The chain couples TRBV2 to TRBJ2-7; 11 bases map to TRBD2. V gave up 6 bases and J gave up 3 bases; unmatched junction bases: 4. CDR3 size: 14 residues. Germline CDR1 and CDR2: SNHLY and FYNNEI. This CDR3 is CASRGGLADYEQYF. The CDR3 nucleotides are TGTGCCAGCAGGGGGGGACTAGCGGACTACGAGCAGTACTTC.

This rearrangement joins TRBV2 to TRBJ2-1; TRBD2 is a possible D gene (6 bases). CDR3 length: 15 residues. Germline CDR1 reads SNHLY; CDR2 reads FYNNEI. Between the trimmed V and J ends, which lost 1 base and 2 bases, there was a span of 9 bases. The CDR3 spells CASSEGGVTYNEQFF. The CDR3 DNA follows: TGTGCCAGCAGTGAAGGGGGGGTCACCTACAATGAGCAGTTCTTC.

CDR3 sequence reads: CASSESSSGNYNEQFF. CDR3 coding DNA: TGCGCCAGCAGTGAGTCGTCTAGCGGAAACTACAATGAGCAGTTCTTC. J is TRBJ2-1 and V is TRBV10-1; 7 bases map to TRBD2. With V trimmed by 0 bases and J by 3 bases, 5 bases remained unmatched. CDR3 length: 16 residues. Germline values: CDR1 WNHNN, CDR2 SYGVQD (reference sequence).

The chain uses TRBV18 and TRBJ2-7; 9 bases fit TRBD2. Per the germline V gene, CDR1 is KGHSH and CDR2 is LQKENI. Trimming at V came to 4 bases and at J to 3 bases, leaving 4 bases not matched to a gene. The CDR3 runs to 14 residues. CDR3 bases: TGTGCCAGCTCACGAGCGGGAGGTGGCTACGAGCAGTACTTC. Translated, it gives CASSRAGGGYEQYF.

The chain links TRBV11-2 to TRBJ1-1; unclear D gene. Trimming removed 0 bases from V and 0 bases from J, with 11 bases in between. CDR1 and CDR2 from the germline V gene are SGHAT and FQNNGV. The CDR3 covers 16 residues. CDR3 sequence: CASSLEAGVLNTEAFF. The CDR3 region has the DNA TGTGCCAGCAGCTTAGAAGCGGGCGTCCTGAACACTGAAGCTTTCTTT.

The chain's CDR3 is CASSYSGTDEAFF. CDR3 bases: TGTGCCAGCAGTTACTCAGGGACTGATGAAGCTTTCTTT. The chain links TRBV6-5 to TRBJ1-1; D might be TRBD1 (5 bases). The germline gives CDR1 MNHEY, CDR2 SVGAGI. The CDR3 runs 13 residues. Trimming cost V 0 bases and J 7 bases, with 9 bases left between them.

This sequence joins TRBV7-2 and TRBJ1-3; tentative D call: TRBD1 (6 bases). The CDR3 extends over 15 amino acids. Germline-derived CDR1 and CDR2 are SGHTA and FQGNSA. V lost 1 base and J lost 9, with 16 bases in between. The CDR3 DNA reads TGTGCCAGCAGCTTAGGTCGACAGGACAGTGGCACCATATATTTT. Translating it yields CASSLGRQDSGTIYF.